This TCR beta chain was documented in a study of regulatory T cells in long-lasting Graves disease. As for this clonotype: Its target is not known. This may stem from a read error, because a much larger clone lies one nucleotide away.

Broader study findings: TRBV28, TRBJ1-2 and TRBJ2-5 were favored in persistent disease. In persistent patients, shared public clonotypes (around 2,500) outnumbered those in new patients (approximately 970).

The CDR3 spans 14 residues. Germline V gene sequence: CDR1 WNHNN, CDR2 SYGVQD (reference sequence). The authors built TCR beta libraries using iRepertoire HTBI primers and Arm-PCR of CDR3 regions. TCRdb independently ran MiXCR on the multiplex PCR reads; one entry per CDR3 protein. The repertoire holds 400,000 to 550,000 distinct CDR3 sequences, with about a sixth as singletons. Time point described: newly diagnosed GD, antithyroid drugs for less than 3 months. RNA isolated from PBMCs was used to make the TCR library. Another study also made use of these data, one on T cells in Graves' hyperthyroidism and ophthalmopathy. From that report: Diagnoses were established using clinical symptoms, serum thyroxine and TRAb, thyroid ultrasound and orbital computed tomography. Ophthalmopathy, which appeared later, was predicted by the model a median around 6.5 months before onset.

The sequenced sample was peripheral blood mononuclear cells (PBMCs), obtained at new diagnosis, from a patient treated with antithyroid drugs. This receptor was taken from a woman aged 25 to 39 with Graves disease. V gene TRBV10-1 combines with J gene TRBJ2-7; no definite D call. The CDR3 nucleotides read TGCGTCACCCCAGCGAGACATTCAGCCTACGAGCAGTACTTC. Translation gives CVTPARHSAYEQYF.